The entry below describes one T cell receptor (beta chain). The data were taken from a study of cytomegalovirus exposure and HLA in healthy donors. The CDR3 extends over 14 amino acids. The junction had 6 bases not matched to a gene; V was cut back by 2 bases and J by 4 bases. Germline V CDR1 and CDR2: SGHRS, YFSETQ. PCR was performed using 60 Vbeta and 13 Jbeta primers. Authors' data handling: An analysis that came later counted 77 million or so unique TCR beta chains, approximately 9.9 million shared. TCRdb keeps only in-frame clones here, not all; method: immunoSEQ multiplex PCR. V, J and clone size reflect that table, while D and trimming were determined from the DNA. The table lists more than 85,000 clones, 60% to 80% of them singletons, with roughly 3.2% in the top ten.

V gene TRBV5-1 combines with J gene TRBJ2-7; the match to TRBD1 covers 7 bases. Material: PBMCs. The TCR sequence derives from a man younger than 45 in good health and CMV-seronegative. CDR3 coding DNA: TGCGCCAGCAGCTTACCGGGACAGACTTACGAGCAGTACTTC. The encoded protein is CASSLPGQTYEQYF. Together with reference TRBV5-1 and TRBJ2-7, the CDR3 gives the full variable domain: KAGVTQTPRYLIKTRGQQVTLSCSPISGHRSVSWYQQTPGQGLQFLFEYFSETQRNKGNFPGRFSGRQFSNSRSEMNVSTLELGDSALYLCASSLPGQTYEQYFGPGTRLTVT.